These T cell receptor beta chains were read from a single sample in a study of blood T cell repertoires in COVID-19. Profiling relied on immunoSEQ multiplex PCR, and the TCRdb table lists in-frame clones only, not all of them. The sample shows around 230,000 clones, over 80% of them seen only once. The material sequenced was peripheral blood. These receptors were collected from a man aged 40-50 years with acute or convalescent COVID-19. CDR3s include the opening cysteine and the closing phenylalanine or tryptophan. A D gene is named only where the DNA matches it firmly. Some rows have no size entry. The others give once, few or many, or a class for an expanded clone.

DNA: TGCGCCAGCAGCCAAGTCTTTGAGGAATATAGCAATCAGCCCCAGCATTTT
CDR3: CASSQVFEEYSNQPQHF
D: NA
size: once
V: TRBV4-1
J: TRBJ1-5

DNA: TGTGCCAGCAGCCTCGGGGTCCAAAACCCTGAAAAACTGTTTTTT
CDR3: CASSLGVQNPEKLFF
D: NA
size: NA
V: TRBV7-9
J: TRBJ1-4

DNA: TGTGCCAGCAGTTTTTTGGAACCAGGACAACCTGGAAACACCATATATTTT
CDR3: CASSFLEPGQPGNTIYF
D: NA
size: NA
V: TRBV27
J: TRBJ1-3

DNA: TGTGCCAGTAGCGCAGGGGGCGGAGACGGGGAGCTGTTTTTT
CDR3: CASSAGGGDGELFF
D: TRBD1
size: once
V: TRBV19
J: TRBJ2-2

DNA: TGCGCCAGCAGCTTGGCCGGCTTTACCGGGACAGGAGGTGAAAAACTGTTTTTT
CDR3: CASSLAGFTGTGGEKLFF
D: TRBD1
size: few
V: TRBV5-1
J: TRBJ1-4

DNA: TGTGCCAGCCATGGGGGAGGGATTACCGGGGAGCTGTTTTTT
CDR3: CASHGGGITGELFF
D: TRBD2
size: NA
V: TRBV2
J: TRBJ2-2

DNA: TGTGCCAGCTCACCCGGGACTAGCGGGAGAACAGATACGCAGTATTTT
CDR3: CASSPGTSGRTDTQYF
D: TRBD2
size: NA
V: TRBV18
J: TRBJ2-3

DNA: TGTGCCAGCAGCGTAGCTGAAACAGGGCTTAACTATGGCTACACCTTC
CDR3: CASSVAETGLNYGYTF
D: NA
size: NA
V: TRBV9
J: TRBJ1-2

DNA: TGTGCCAGCAGCCCCCCAGGGGTACAAACCGGGGAGCTGTTTTTT
CDR3: CASSPPGVQTGELFF
D: NA
size: NA
V: TRBV25-1
J: TRBJ2-2

DNA: TGTGCCAGCAGCTTATTTCAGAACACTGAAGCTTTCTTT
CDR3: CASSLFQNTEAFF
D: NA
size: few
V: TRBV7-2
J: TRBJ1-1

DNA: TGCGCCAGCAGCACCCAGACACGTTACAATGAGCAGTTCTTC
CDR3: CASSTQTRYNEQFF
D: NA
size: few
V: TRBV4-3
J: TRBJ2-1

DNA: TGTGCCAGCTCAACAGGGGCCAATCAGCCCCAGCATTTT
CDR3: CASSTGANQPQHF
D: TRBD1
size: NA
V: TRBV18
J: TRBJ1-5

DNA: TGTGCCAGTAGTATTCCCCCTTACAATGAGCAGTTCTTC
CDR3: CASSIPPYNEQFF
D: NA
size: NA
V: TRBV19
J: TRBJ2-1

DNA: TGTGCCAGCAGCCTTTCCGGGACAGTGAACACTGAAGCTTTCTTT
CDR3: CASSLSGTVNTEAFF
D: TRBD1
size: NA
V: TRBV7-3
J: TRBJ1-1

DNA: TGTGCCAGCAGCGGCGACTGGGGGGGTGAGACCCAGTACTTC
CDR3: CASSGDWGGETQYF
D: TRBD2
size: NA
V: TRBV3-1/TRBV3-2
J: TRBJ2-5

DNA: TGTGCCAGCTCAGCAGGACAGGGAGATCCGCCCCAGCATTTT
CDR3: CASSAGQGDPPQHF
D: TRBD1
size: NA
V: TRBV18
J: TRBJ1-5

DNA: TGCGCCAGCAGCTTGGATTCTAACCAGCCCCAGCATTTT
CDR3: CASSLDSNQPQHF
D: NA
size: NA
V: TRBV5-1
J: TRBJ1-5

DNA: TGTGCCAGCTCACCACAGGGGCGCGGATTTGGTGCTAACTATGGCTACACCTTC
CDR3: CASSPQGRGFGANYGYTF
D: NA
size: NA
V: TRBV18
J: TRBJ1-2

DNA: TGTGCCAGCAACCCCTTTAGTGGGAGCTACGAGCAGTACTTC
CDR3: CASNPFSGSYEQYF
D: NA
size: NA
V: TRBV11-2
J: TRBJ2-7

DNA: TGTGCCAGCAGCCAGACAGGGGCGGCCTACAATGAGCAGTTCTTC
CDR3: CASSQTGAAYNEQFF
D: TRBD1
size: NA
V: TRBV3-1/TRBV3-2
J: TRBJ2-1

DNA: TGTGCCAGCAGTGGACAGTTCCGGGAGACCCAGTACTTC
CDR3: CASSGQFRETQYF
D: NA
size: NA
V: TRBV2
J: TRBJ2-5

DNA: TGTGCCAGCAGAACAGGGGGGAACCCTAACACTGAAGCTTTCTTT
CDR3: CASRTGGNPNTEAFF
D: TRBD1
size: many
V: TRBV2
J: TRBJ1-1

DNA: TGTGCCAGCCGCCCTGGGACAGGGGCCAACGTCCTGACTTTC
CDR3: CASRPGTGANVLTF
D: NA
size: NA
V: TRBV5-6
J: TRBJ2-6

DNA: TGTGCCAGCAGTGGACCAGGGACAGGTGTCGGCAATCAGCCCCAGCATTTT
CDR3: CASSGPGTGVGNQPQHF
D: TRBD1
size: NA
V: TRBV2
J: TRBJ1-5

DNA: TGTGCCAGCAGCGACCGGACTAGCGGGAGGTCCGGGGAGCTGTTTTTT
CDR3: CASSDRTSGRSGELFF
D: TRBD2
size: NA
V: TRBV9
J: TRBJ2-2

DNA: TGTGCCAGCAGCTTAGAACGCTCGGGGAACATTCAGTACTTC
CDR3: CASSLERSGNIQYF
D: NA
size: NA
V: TRBV7-2
J: TRBJ2-4

DNA: TGTGCCACCAGCAGAGCGCAAGGGGTCGGCTACACCTTC
CDR3: CATSRAQGVGYTF
D: NA
size: NA
V: TRBV15
J: TRBJ1-2

DNA: TGTGCCAGCGCAGGGGGCGCGGACTATGGCTACACCTTC
CDR3: CASAGGADYGYTF
D: TRBD1
size: once
V: TRBV12-3/TRBV12-4
J: TRBJ1-2

DNA: TGTGCCAAACGAGCAGGGAAGAATTCACCCCTCCACTTT
CDR3: CAKRAGKNSPLHF
D: NA
size: NA
V: TRBV25-1
J: TRBJ1-6

DNA: TGCGCCAGCAGCCAAGAATGGACAGGGCGGTCTGAAAAACTGTTTTTT
CDR3: CASSQEWTGRSEKLFF
D: TRBD1
size: NA
V: TRBV4-1
J: TRBJ1-4

DNA: TGTGCCAGCAGTTTAGACAACATTAAGCAGTACTTC
CDR3: CASSLDNIKQYF
D: NA
size: NA
V: TRBV12-3/TRBV12-4
J: TRBJ2-7

DNA: TGCGCCAGCAGCCAGGGGGCTAGCGGCTACTACGAGCAGTACTTC
CDR3: CASSQGASGYYEQYF
D: NA
size: NA
V: TRBV4-3
J: TRBJ2-7

DNA: TGTGCCTGGACATTCGCGGGAGTTCGGCCTAGCTCCTACAATGAGCAGTTCTTC
CDR3: CAWTFAGVRPSSYNEQFF
D: TRBD2
size: NA
V: TRBV30
J: TRBJ2-1

DNA: TGTGCCAGCAGCCCTACCCGGACAGGGGCGAACACTGAAGCTTTCTTT
CDR3: CASSPTRTGANTEAFF
D: TRBD1
size: NA
V: TRBV7-9
J: TRBJ1-1

DNA: TGCGCCAGCAGCTCACCAACCGGGACAGGGGATGGAAACACCATATATTTT
CDR3: CASSSPTGTGDGNTIYF
D: TRBD1
size: NA
V: TRBV5-1
J: TRBJ1-3

DNA: TGTGCCAGTAGTCGCTCCGGGACAGAGTTCAATGAGCAGTTCTTC
CDR3: CASSRSGTEFNEQFF
D: TRBD1
size: once
V: TRBV19
J: TRBJ2-1

DNA: TGTGCCAGCAGTTTTTCTACCACTGGAGATGGCTACACCTTC
CDR3: CASSFSTTGDGYTF
D: NA
size: NA
V: TRBV27
J: TRBJ1-2

DNA: TGCGCCAGCAGCACCAACAGGGGTGGCTACACCTTC
CDR3: CASSTNRGGYTF
D: TRBD1
size: NA
V: TRBV5-1
J: TRBJ1-2

DNA: TGTGCCAGCAGCCCTACAGGGGTTGGCAATCAGCCCCAGCATTTT
CDR3: CASSPTGVGNQPQHF
D: TRBD1
size: NA
V: TRBV9
J: TRBJ1-5

DNA: TGTGCCAGCAGGCAGGGGGGACCCAACTCCTACGAGCAGTACTTC
CDR3: CASRQGGPNSYEQYF
D: NA
size: NA
V: TRBV27
J: TRBJ2-7

DNA: TGTGCCAGCAGCCCGGACAGCCCAGAAGCTTTCTTT
CDR3: CASSPDSPEAFF
D: NA
size: once
V: TRBV7-9
J: TRBJ1-1

DNA: TGTGCCAGCAGCACCCTGAGCGGGGGAAATGAGCAGTTCTTC
CDR3: CASSTLSGGNEQFF
D: TRBD2
size: NA
V: TRBV9
J: TRBJ2-1

DNA: TGTGCCAGCAGCTTGGCCGGGACAGGGGAGTTCTTC
CDR3: CASSLAGTGEFF
D: TRBD1
size: NA
V: TRBV5-4
J: TRBJ2-1

DNA: TGTGCCAGCAGTTTATGGGGGGGAGGACTAGCGGGAGGCACAGATACGCAGTATTTT
CDR3: CASSLWGGGLAGGTDTQYF
D: TRBD2
size: NA
V: TRBV27
J: TRBJ2-3

DNA: TGTGCCTGGTCCAGGGGGAAGGGTGAAGCTTTCTTT
CDR3: CAWSRGKGEAFF
D: TRBD1
size: NA
V: TRBV30
J: TRBJ1-1

DNA: TGCGCCAGCAGCTTGGGAGCGGGGGACCCCAAATCCTACGAGCAGTACTTC
CDR3: CASSLGAGDPKSYEQYF
D: TRBD2
size: few
V: TRBV5-1
J: TRBJ2-7

DNA: TGTGCCAGCAGCTTGACACCACTGGCTGAAGCTTTCTTT
CDR3: CASSLTPLAEAFF
D: NA
size: NA
V: TRBV7-9
J: TRBJ1-1

DNA: TGCGCCAGCAGCTCCGGACAGGAGGGAAACACCATATATTTT
CDR3: CASSSGQEGNTIYF
D: TRBD1
size: NA
V: TRBV4-3
J: TRBJ1-3

DNA: TGTGCCAGTAGTCAAGGAGATCTCGGCACCGGGGAGCTGTTTTTT
CDR3: CASSQGDLGTGELFF
D: NA
size: NA
V: TRBV19
J: TRBJ2-2

DNA: TGTGCCAGCAGAAGGGACAGGGGAAATTCACCCCTCCACTTT
CDR3: CASRRDRGNSPLHF
D: TRBD1
size: NA
V: TRBV28
J: TRBJ1-6